This T cell receptor beta chain is drawn from a study of T cell responses to AZD1222 COVID-19 vaccine. Assay used: immunoSEQ multiplex PCR; TCRdb lists only in-frame clones, some missing. The table includes over 150,000 clones, 92% detected once. CDR1 and CDR2 (germline): LNHDA, SQIVND (reference sequence). This CDR3 region has 15 residues. V trimming: 3 bases; J trimming: 5 bases; junction bases outside the gene matches: 6. Findings and limits, study-wide: The donors showed a predominance of white British ancestry and of females, with possible underestimation of clonal diversity. Nearly half of unique spike-specific TCRs reportedly avoided B.1.351 and B.1.1.7 mutated regions. There were vaccine-associated CD4 TCRs across spike, dominant at 160-218 and 743-854. Spike-specific TCR breadth and depth both grew after two AZD1222 doses.

In regard to this clone: Its antigen is unidentified. Additional DNA sequences in this sample encode the identical CDR3.

Sequences were derived from peripheral blood, sampled on day 0 of AZD1222 vaccination. The clonotype was recovered from an adult in good health. V gene TRBV19 combines with J gene TRBJ2-7; 11 bases are a match to TRBD1. The CDR3: CASSITGTGGNEQYF. DNA for the CDR3: TGTGCCAGTAGTATCACCGGGACAGGGGGTAACGAGCAGTACTTC.